This T cell receptor (beta chain) derives from a study of blood T cells in healthy people across ages. Study outcomes and limitations: Age brought a roughly linear fall in TCR beta diversity measured per million T cells.

J was trimmed by 5 bases and V by 4 bases; bases with no gene match: 8. The CDR3 is made up of 14 amino acids. Germline CDR1 is SGHRS and CDR2 is YFSETQ. Next came a second PCR, run for about 6 to 12 cycles, which used a sample-barcoded 5' primer along with a J-beta primer mix. TCRdb reanalysed the 5' RACE reads using MiXCR and keeps one entry per CDR3 protein. The sample carries 1.5 million to 2 million distinct CDR3 sequences, 49% recorded once. This clonotype was picked up one time. Its antigen is as yet unknown. The specimen was blood. This receptor was obtained from a woman aged 40 to 50 in good health. This sequence joins TRBV5-1 and TRBJ2-7, with 8 bases fitting TRBD1. The CDR3 region is CASSRPTGANEQYF. The DNA of the CDR3 is TGCGCCAGCAGCCGCCCGACAGGGGCCAACGAGCAGTACTTC.